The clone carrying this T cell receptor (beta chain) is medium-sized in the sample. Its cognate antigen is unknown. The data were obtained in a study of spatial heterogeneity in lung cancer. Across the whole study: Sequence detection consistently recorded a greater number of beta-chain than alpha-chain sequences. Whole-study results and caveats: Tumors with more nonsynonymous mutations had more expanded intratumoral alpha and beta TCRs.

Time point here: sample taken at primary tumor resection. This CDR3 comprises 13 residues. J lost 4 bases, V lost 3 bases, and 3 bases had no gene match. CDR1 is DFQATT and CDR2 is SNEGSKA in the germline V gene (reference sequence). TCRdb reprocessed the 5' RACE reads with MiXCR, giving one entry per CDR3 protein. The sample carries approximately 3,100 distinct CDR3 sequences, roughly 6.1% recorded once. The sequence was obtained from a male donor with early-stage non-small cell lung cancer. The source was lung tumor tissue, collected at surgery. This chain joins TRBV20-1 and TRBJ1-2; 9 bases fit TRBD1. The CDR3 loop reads CSARGQGIYGYTF. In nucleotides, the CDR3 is TGCAGTGCTAGGGGACAGGGAATCTATGGCTACACCTTC.